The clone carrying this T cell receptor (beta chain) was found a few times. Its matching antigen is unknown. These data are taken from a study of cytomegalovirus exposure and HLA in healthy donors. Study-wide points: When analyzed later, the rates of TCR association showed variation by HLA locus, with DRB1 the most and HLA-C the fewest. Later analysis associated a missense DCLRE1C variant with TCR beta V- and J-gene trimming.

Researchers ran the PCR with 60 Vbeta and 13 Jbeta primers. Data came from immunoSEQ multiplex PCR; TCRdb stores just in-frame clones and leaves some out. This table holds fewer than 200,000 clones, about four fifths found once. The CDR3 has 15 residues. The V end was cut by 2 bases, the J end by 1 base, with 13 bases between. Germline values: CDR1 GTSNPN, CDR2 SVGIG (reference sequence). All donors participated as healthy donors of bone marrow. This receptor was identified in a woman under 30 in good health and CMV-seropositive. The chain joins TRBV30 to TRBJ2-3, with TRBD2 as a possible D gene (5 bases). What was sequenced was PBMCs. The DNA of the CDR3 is TGTGCCTGGAGTCGAGGCGGGCGGGGCACAGATACGCAGTATTTT. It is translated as CAWSRGGRGTDTQYF.